The source of this TCR beta chain is a study of cytomegalovirus exposure and HLA in healthy donors. Study-level findings and limits: The study put some 150 TCR beta chains on its list as cytomegalovirus-associated.

Worth noting for this clone: Its antigen is not identified.

Profiled with immunoSEQ multiplex PCR; TCRdb holds only in-frame clones, not every one. The sample includes 90,000 to 130,000 clones, approximately 86% seen only once; the top ten take 3%. CDR1 is LNHDA and CDR2 is SQIVND in the germline V gene (reference sequence). V was cut by 3 bases and J by 8 bases, with 16 bases left in between. The CDR3 extends over 15 amino acids. Sample: PBMCs. The clonotype was recovered from a woman aged 18-29 years in good health and CMV-seronegative. The chain combines TRBV19 with TRBJ1-4; D is possibly TRBD1 (6 bases). The DNA of the CDR3 is TGTGCCAGTAGTATGAGGAGGTGGGGGCGCGAAAAACTGTTTTTT. It is translated as CASSMRRWGREKLFF.